A single sample is the source of the 21 T cell receptor beta chains below, sequenced in a study of blood T cell repertoires in COVID-19 (dated by TCRdb to about 2020). The library was made by the immunoSEQ multiplex PCR assay. The source is immuneACCESS, and TCRdb retained only in-frame sequences with V and J called. Part of the clones is not carried over; for the studies checked, unresolved V genes explain less than half of this, and the remainder is unexplained. Within this sample are fewer than 200,000 clones, with 84% of them counted one time only. The top ten clones comprise roughly 3.2% of the sample. Material: PBMCs or T cells enriched from blood (not recorded which). The receptors were gathered from a woman aged 25 to 39 who had been exposed to COVID-19.

The genes are TRBV9 and TRBJ2-2; tentatively, D is TRBD2 (6 bases). Looked up from germline, CDR1 is SGDLS and CDR2 is YYNGEE. Trimming stripped 4 bases from V and 4 bases from J, with 11 bases between. This CDR3 spans 14 amino acids. CDR3 in amino acids: CASSLGLSTGELFF. The CDR3 DNA is TGTGCCAGCAGCTTGGGACTTTCCACCGGGGAGCTGTTTTTT.

This clone was seen a handful of times. This sequence joins TRBV9 and TRBJ2-1; 10 nucleotides line up with TRBD2. This CDR3 region has 19 residues. With V trimmed by 0 bases and J by 0 bases, 9 bases remained unmatched. Germline CDR1 is SGDLS and CDR2 is YYNGEE. DNA of the CDR3: TGTGCCAGCAGCGTAGAGGGTAGCGGGGGGCCCAGCTCCTACAATGAGCAGTTCTTC. It encodes CASSVEGSGGPSSYNEQFF.

This sequence joins TRBV5-1 and TRBJ1-4, with 8 bases identical to TRBD1. From germline, CDR1 is SGHRS and CDR2 YFSETQ. The J segment lost 6 bases and the V segment lost 9 bases, leaving 7 bases of the junction unmatched. The CDR3 is 13 residues long. CDR3 sequence: CATRQGTDEKLFF. The CDR3 nucleotides read TGCGCCACCCGACAGGGGACCGATGAAAAACTGTTTTTT.

The gene calls are TRBV6-5 and TRBJ1-3, with TRBD1 matching 7 bases. V trimming: 8 bases; J trimming: 7 bases; junction bases outside the gene matches: 2. CDR1 is MNHEY and CDR2 is SVGAGI in the germline V gene. The CDR3 consists of 11 residues. For the CDR3, the DNA is TGTGCCAGCCAACAGGGGAACACCATATATTTT. It specifies CASQQGNTIYF.

The CDR3 DNA reads TGCGCCAGCAGCTTACGGACTAGCGGGGGGCCGAGCTCCTACGAGCAGTACTTC. This encodes CASSLRTSGGPSSYEQYF. The V and J genes are TRBV5-1 and TRBJ2-7; 14 nucleotides align to TRBD2. Germline loops: CDR1 SGHRS, CDR2 YFSETQ. CDR3 length: 18 residues. V lost 2 bases, J lost 0 bases, and 7 bases stayed unmatched.

Here the CDR3 reads CASSPDIAYEQYF. The CDR3 DNA follows: TGTGCCAGCTCGCCTGACATCGCCTACGAGCAGTACTTC. This rearrangement joins TRBV18 to TRBJ2-7, with D uncertain. The CDR3 runs to 13 residues. Germline V gene lookup returns CDR1 KGHSH and CDR2 LQKENI. Trimming pared 6 bases from V and 2 bases from J, leaving 11 bases between.

This rearrangement joins TRBV19 to TRBJ1-1; D ambiguous. The V end was cut by 5 bases, the J end by 1 base, with 8 bases between. The CDR3 is 13 residues long. The germline V gene encodes CDR1 LNHDA and CDR2 SQIVND (reference sequence). DNA of the CDR3: TGTGCCAGTAGTCCGAACAGGAACACTGAAGCTTTCTTT. Protein: CASSPNRNTEAFF.

The chain has TRBV6-2 or TRBV6-3 and TRBJ2-2; possibly TRBD2 for D (5 bases). There are 17 residues in the CDR3. V lost 0 bases and J 3 bases, leaving 14 bases between the germline ends. The V gene's germline CDR1 is MNHEY and CDR2 SVGEGT. The CDR3 coding sequence is TGTGCCAGCAGTTACTCTGGAGGTTCCCAAGACACCGGGGAGCTGTTTTTT. Translation gives CASSYSGGSQDTGELFF.

The chain is built from TRBV18 and TRBJ2-1; 11 nucleotides match TRBD2. Per germline, CDR1 KGHSH and CDR2 LQKENI. With V trimmed by 0 bases and J by 9 bases, 1 base remained unmatched. This CDR3 is 14 amino acids long. The CDR3 DNA reads as TGTGCCAGCTCACCACCTAGCGGGGGGGGTGAGCAGTTCTTC. Amino acids: CASSPPSGGGEQFF. Variable domain in full (rest from reference TRBV18 and TRBJ2-1): NAGVMQNPRHLVRRRGQEARLRCSPMKGHSHVYWYRQLPEEGLKFMVYLQKENIIDESGMPKERFSAEFPKEGPSILRIQQVVRGDSAAYFCASSPPSGGGEQFFGPGTRLTVL.

The sample holds a few counts of this clone. V usage is TRBV5-6 and J usage is TRBJ1-3; tentative D call: TRBD1 (6 bases). CDR3 length: 14 residues. Germline V gene data show CDR1 as SGHDT and CDR2 as YYEEEE. Trimming pared 2 bases from V and 4 bases from J, leaving 10 bases between. The CDR3 DNA follows: TGTGCCAGCAGCTTCGGACAGCAGGGAAACACCATATATTTT. It is translated as CASSFGQQGNTIYF.

This clone was counted only a few times. The rearrangement uses TRBV28 and TRBJ2-5; TRBD1 might be the D (6 bases). The germline V and J ends were trimmed by 1 base and 4 bases, with 19 bases remaining between them. The CDR3 is 17 amino acids. From germline, CDR1 is MDHEN and CDR2 SYDVKM. The DNA for the CDR3 is TGTGCCAGCAGTTTATTGATTCCTCGCAGGGGACGAGAGACCCAGTACTTC. Translating gives CASSLLIPRRGRETQYF. The full variable domain, its missing parts supplied by reference TRBV28 and TRBJ2-5, is DVKVTQSSRYLVKRTGEKVFLECVQDMDHENMFWYRQDPGLGLRLIYFSYDVKMKEKGDIPEGYSVSREKKERFSLILESASTNQTSMYLCASSLLIPRRGRETQYFGPGTRLLVL.

This chain links TRBV11-3 with TRBJ1-1; unclear D gene. Trimming left V 0 bases short and J 5 bases short, with 10 bases between. Germline CDR1 reads SGHNT; CDR2 reads YENEEA. The CDR3 sequence is 14 residues long. CDR3 nucleotides: TGTGCCAGCAGCTTAGATCAGACGGGTACTGAAGCTTTCTTT. It yields the protein CASSLDQTGTEAFF.

CDR3 region: CASSLAEGNTIYF. The CDR3, as DNA: TGTGCCAGCAGCTTAGCGGAGGGAAACACCATATATTTT. The V and J genes are TRBV7-6 and TRBJ1-3; D gene ambiguous. The V end lost 0 bases, the J end lost 4 bases, and 4 bases lay between the germline ends. The CDR3 has 13 residues. Per the germline V gene, CDR1 is SGHVS and CDR2 is FNYEAQ.

This clone was seen a single time. The rearrangement uses TRBV4-2 and TRBJ2-1, with 13 bases fitting TRBD2. This CDR3 has 15 residues. The germline CDR1 and CDR2 sequences are LGHNA and YNFKEQ. J was trimmed by 6 bases and V by 2 bases; bases with no gene match: 1. CDR3 sequence reads: CASSQTSGGANEQFF. DNA of the CDR3: TGTGCCAGCAGCCAAACTAGCGGGGGGGCCAATGAGCAGTTCTTC.

The rearrangement links TRBV10-3 to TRBJ1-2; 11 bases are shared with TRBD1. The V segment lost 8 bases and the J segment 5 bases; nucleotides outside the gene matches: 13. The CDR3 has 16 residues. Germline V gives CDR1 ENHRY, CDR2 SYGVKD. CDR3 in amino acids: CAIQGQGAGARYGYTF. The CDR3 region has the DNA TGTGCCATCCAAGGACAGGGGGCGGGAGCAAGGTATGGCTACACCTTC.

This clone occurred a few times. The rearrangement joins TRBV5-4 to TRBJ2-1, with 9 nucleotides matching TRBD1. Germline values: CDR1 SGHNT, CDR2 YYREEE (reference sequence). This CDR3 has 16 amino acids. The trim removed 0 bases at V and 7 bases at J, leaving 8 bases unmatched. In DNA, the CDR3 is TGTGCCAGCAGCTTGGCGGCGGGACAGGGAAGGAATGAGCAGTTCTTC. This encodes CASSLAAGQGRNEQFF.

This clone was picked up a small number of times. CDR3 loop: CASSLQGGEGRYGYTF. The CDR3 DNA sequence: TGTGCCAGCAGCCTGCAGGGCGGGGAGGGTCGCTATGGCTACACCTTC. This sequence joins TRBV3-1 (or the pseudogene TRBV3-2) and TRBJ1-2; maybe TRBD1 (5 bases). Germline lookup yields CDR1 LGHDT and CDR2 YNNKEL (reference sequence). The CDR3 extends over 16 amino acids. The V end lost 4 bases, the J end lost 4 bases, and 19 bases lay between the germline ends.

The chain couples TRBV14 to TRBJ1-2; maybe TRBD1 (6 bases). Per germline, CDR1 SGHDN and CDR2 FVKESK. CDR3 length: 15 amino acids. Trimming left V 4 bases short and J 3 bases short, with 15 bases between. In DNA form, the CDR3 reads TGTGCCAGCAGCCGGTCAATTCAGGGGTACTATGGCTACACCTTC. It codes for CASSRSIQGYYGYTF.

The rearrangement links TRBV6-5 to TRBJ2-3; a possible D gene is TRBD2 (5 bases). Trimming took 8 bases from V and 2 from J, leaving 8 bases between them. Per the germline V gene, CDR1 is MNHEY and CDR2 is SVGAGI. This CDR3 has 12 amino acids. CDR3 residues: CASGLITDTQYF. In nucleotides, the CDR3 is TGTGCCAGCGGACTGATCACAGATACGCAGTATTTT.

The chain couples TRBV21-1 to TRBJ1-1. TRBV21-1 is marked as a pseudogene. The length of the CDR3 is 19 residues. The CDR3 DNA reads TGTGCCAGCAGCAAAGCGCTCGCGGGTATCCTCTGGAAGAACACTGAAGCTTTCTTT. Residues: CASSKALAGILWKNTEAFF.

For the CDR3, the DNA is TGCGCCAGCAGCCAAAGCGGGGATAACCCCCAAGAGACCCAGTACTTC. Protein product: CASSQSGDNPQETQYF. This sequence joins TRBV4-1 and TRBJ2-5; 7 bases line up with TRBD2. Germline V gene sequence: CDR1 MGHRA, CDR2 YSYEKL. V lost 2 bases and J lost 1; bases outside the gene matches: 7. This CDR3 is 16 amino acids long.